The clone carrying this TCR beta chain was counted at least ten times. The CDR3 is made up of 13 amino acids. V was trimmed by 2 bases and J by 6 bases, leaving 8 bases between them. The germline V gene encodes CDR1 MDHEN and CDR2 SYDVKM. The sample's time point: patch test 3, about 24 weeks after DPC sensitization. The treatment denotes: therapeutic diphenylcyclopropenone sensitization with weekly scalp DPC. Each patch-test visit's blood sample preceded patch application. This sample was included in a study of human T cells and chemical hapten exposure. Across the whole study: Doses of diphenylcyclopropenone went to the patients' scalps weekly throughout the roughly 22-week study. A mostly female patient group had alopecia areata, totalis or universalis.

TCRdb reanalysed the RACE reads using MiXCR and keeps one entry per CDR3 protein. The sample consists of 55,000 to 75,000 distinct CDR3 sequences, about an eighth of them appearing once. The sequence came from a man younger than 45 with alopecia areata. Some clones in this sample may be carry-over from other donors' samples. Sequencing used whole blood, obtained in connection with sensitization to the hapten diphenylcyclopropenone (DPC). The chain couples TRBV28 to TRBJ2-1; tentative D call: TRBD1 (5 bases). The CDR3 here is CASSLRGSNEQFF. The CDR3 nucleotides are TGTGCCAGCAGTTTAAGGGGATCCAATGAGCAGTTCTTC.